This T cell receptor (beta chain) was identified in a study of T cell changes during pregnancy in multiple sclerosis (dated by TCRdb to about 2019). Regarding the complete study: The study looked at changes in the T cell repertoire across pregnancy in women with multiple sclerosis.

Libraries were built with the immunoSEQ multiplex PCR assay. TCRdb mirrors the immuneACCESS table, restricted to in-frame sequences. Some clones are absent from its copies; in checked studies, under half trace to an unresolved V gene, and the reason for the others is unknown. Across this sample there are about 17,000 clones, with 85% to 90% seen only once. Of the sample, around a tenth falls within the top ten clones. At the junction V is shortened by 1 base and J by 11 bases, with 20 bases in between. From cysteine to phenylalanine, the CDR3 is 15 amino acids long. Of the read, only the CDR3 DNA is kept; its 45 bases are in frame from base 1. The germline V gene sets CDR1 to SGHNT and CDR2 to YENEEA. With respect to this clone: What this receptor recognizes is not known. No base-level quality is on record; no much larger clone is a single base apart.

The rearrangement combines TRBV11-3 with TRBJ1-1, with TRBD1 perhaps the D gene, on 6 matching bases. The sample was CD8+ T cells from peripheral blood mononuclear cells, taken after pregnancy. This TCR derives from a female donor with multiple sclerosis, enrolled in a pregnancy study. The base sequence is TGTGCCAGCAGCTTAGGTTTCGGACAGCCCTCCGTGGCTTTCTTT. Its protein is CASSLGFGQPSVAFF.